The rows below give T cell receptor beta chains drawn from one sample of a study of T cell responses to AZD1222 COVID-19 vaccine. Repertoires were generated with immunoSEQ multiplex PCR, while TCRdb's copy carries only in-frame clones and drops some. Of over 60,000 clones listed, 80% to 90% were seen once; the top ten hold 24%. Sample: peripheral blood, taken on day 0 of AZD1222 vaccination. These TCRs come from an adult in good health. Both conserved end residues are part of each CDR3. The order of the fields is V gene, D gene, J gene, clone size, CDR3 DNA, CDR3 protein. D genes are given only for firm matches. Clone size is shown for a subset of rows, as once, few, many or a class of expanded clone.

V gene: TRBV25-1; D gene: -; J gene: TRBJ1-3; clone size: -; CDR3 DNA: TGTGCCAGCAGTGTTTCAACCGGAAACACCATATATTTT; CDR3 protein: CASSVSTGNTIYF
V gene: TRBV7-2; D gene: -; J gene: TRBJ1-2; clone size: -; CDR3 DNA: TGTGCCAGCAGCTTAACTAGGCAGGTTGGGGGAATGGGCTACACCTTC; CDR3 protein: CASSLTRQVGGMGYTF
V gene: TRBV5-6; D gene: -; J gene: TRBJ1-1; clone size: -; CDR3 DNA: TGTGCCAGCAGCCGACGTCGGGGTGTAGGAACTGAAGCTTTCTTT; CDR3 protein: CASSRRRGVGTEAFF
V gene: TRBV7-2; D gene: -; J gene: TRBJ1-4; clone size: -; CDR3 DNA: TGTGCCAGCAGCCCACAGATAGGAACTAATGAAAAACTGTTTTTT; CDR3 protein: CASSPQIGTNEKLFF
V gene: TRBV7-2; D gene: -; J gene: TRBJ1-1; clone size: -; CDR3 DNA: TGTGCCAGCAGCTTAACCCAGGGCAGATACAACACTGAAGCTTTCTTT; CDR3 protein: CASSLTQGRYNTEAFF
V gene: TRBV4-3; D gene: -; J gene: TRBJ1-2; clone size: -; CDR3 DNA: TGCGCCAGCAGCCATCAAACTTATGGCTACACCTTC; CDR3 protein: CASSHQTYGYTF
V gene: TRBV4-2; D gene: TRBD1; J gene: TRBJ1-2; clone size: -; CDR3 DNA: TGTGCCAGCAGCCAAGGCCAGACAGGGGTGCTTCTTGGCTACACCTTC; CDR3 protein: CASSQGQTGVLLGYTF
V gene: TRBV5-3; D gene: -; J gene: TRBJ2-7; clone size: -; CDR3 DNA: TGTGCCAGAAAGCCCCCCGGTCTGACCTCCTACGAGCAGTACTTC; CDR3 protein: CARKPPGLTSYEQYF
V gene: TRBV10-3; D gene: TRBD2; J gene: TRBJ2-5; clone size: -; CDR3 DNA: TGTGCCATCAACGAAGGGGAGGGAGAGACCCAGTACTTC; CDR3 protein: CAINEGEGETQYF
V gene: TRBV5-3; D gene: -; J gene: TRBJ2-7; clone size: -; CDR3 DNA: TGTGCCAGAAGCCCGACGGACCCCTACGAGCAGTACTTC; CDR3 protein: CARSPTDPYEQYF
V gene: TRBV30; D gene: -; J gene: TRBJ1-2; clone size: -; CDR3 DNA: TGTGCCTGGACCCTAAATGTGGGGCAGATGGTTTATGGCTACACCTTC; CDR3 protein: CAWTLNVGQMVYGYTF
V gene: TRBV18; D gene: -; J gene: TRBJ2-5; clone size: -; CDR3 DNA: TGTGCCAGCTCACCACACAGCAGGGCTGAAGAGACCCAGTACTTC; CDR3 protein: CASSPHSRAEETQYF
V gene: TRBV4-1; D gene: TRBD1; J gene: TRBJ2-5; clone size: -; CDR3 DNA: TGCGCCAGCAGCCAAGTAGGACAGGGGCGACAAGAGACCCAGTACTTC; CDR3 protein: CASSQVGQGRQETQYF
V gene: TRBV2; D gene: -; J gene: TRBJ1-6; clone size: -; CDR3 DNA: TGTGCCAGCAGACAGGGAGTAGGTTCACCCCTCCACTTT; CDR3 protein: CASRQGVGSPLHF
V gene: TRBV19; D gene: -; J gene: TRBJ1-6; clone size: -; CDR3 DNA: TGTGCCAGTAGTCTCCCCTACTCGGACCCCCTCCACTTT; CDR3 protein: CASSLPYSDPLHF
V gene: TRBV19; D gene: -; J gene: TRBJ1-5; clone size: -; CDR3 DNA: TGTGCCAGTAGCCCCGAGGTTTTAGGGATGGGTCAGCCCCAGCATTTT; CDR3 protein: CASSPEVLGMGQPQHF
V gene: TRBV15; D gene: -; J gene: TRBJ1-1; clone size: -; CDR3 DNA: TGTGCCACCAGCGCCGTAGGTGGCTGGGACACTGAAGCTTTCTTT; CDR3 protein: CATSAVGGWDTEAFF
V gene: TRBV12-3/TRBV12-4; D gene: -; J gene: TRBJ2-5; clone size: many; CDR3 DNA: TGTGCCAGCAGCTCCGGGTGGGAGACCCAGTACTTC; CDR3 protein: CASSSGWETQYF
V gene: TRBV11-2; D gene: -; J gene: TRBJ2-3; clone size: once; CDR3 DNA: TGTGCCAGCAGCCAGGGACTCCGCACAGATACGCAGTATTTT; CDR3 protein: CASSQGLRTDTQYF
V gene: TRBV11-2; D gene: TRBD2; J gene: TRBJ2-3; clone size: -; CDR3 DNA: TGTGCCAGCAGCCGAGGACTAGCCTCAGATACGCAGTATTTT; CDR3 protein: CASSRGLASDTQYF
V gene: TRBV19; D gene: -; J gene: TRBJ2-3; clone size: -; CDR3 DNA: TGTGCCTCGCGCACTTACAGCCTCACAGATACGCAGTATTTT; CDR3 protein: CASRTYSLTDTQYF
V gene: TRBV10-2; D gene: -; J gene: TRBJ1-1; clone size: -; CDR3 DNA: TGCGCCAGCAGGTTCAGGGACACTGAAGCTTTCTTT; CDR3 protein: CASRFRDTEAFF
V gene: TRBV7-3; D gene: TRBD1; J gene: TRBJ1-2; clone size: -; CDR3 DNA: TGTGCCAGCAGCTTAAGGCCCTGGGACAGGGGGCTCGGTGGCTACACCTTC; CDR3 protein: CASSLRPWDRGLGGYTF
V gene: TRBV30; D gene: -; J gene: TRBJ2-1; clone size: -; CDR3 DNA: TGTGCCTGGAGCGCAAGGCTAGGCCGACACAATGAGCAGTTCTTC; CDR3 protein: CAWSARLGRHNEQFF
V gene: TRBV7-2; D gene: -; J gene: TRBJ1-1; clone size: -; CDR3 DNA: TGTGCCAGCAGCTTAGCGGAAGGCAGCGCTGAAGCTTTCTTT; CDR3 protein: CASSLAEGSAEAFF
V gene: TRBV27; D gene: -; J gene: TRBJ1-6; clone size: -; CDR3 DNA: TGTGCCAGCAGTTTTGACCCTTCCTCACCCCTCCACTTT; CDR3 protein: CASSFDPSSPLHF
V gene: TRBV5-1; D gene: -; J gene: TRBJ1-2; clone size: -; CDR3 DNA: TGCGCCAGCAGCCCGAGGGGTTTCTATGGCTACACCTTC; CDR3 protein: CASSPRGFYGYTF
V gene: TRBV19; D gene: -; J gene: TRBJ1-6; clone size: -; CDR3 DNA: TGTGCCAGTAGTATAAACGGGGCAGGCTGGCCACCCCTCCACTTT; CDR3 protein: CASSINGAGWPPLHF
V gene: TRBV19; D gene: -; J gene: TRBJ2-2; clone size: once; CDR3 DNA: TGTGCCAGTAGATATGGAGGTAGAGGTCCAGAGAACACCGGGGAGCTGTTTTTT; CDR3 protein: CASRYGGRGPENTGELFF
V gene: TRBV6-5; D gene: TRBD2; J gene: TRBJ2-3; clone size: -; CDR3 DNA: TGTGCCAGCGCGGGGGGGGGCATAGATACGCAGTATTTT; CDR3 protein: CASAGGGIDTQYF
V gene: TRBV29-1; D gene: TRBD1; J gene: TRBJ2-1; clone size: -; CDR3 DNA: TGCAGCGGCACCGGGACAGGGAGTTACAATGAGCAGTTCTTC; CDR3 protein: CSGTGTGSYNEQFF